Listed below are T cell receptor beta chains from one sample, sequenced in a study of blood T cells in healthy people across ages. TCRdb ran MiXCR on the 5' RACE reads and lists one entry per CDR3 protein. This table holds around 650,000 distinct CDR3 sequences, roughly 32% found once. Sequencing input: blood. The receptor source for this set is an elderly woman in good health. Both conserved end residues are part of each CDR3. The order of the fields is CDR3 protein, CDR3 DNA, clone size, J gene, D gene, V gene. A D gene is named only where the DNA matches it firmly. Size tells how often a clone was seen (once, few, many) or the class of an expanded clone, and some rows leave it out.

CASSLWASKGGYTF TGTGCCAGCAGCTTATGGGCGTCGAAAGGTGGCTACACCTTC . TRBJ1-2 . TRBV28
CASSPTRGVNSPLHF TGTGCCAGCTCACCAACAAGGGGGGTAAATTCACCCCTCCACTTT few TRBJ1-6 . TRBV18
CSASRDRGYDEQFF TGCAGTGCTAGCCGGGACAGGGGATACGATGAGCAGTTCTTC . TRBJ2-1 TRBD1 TRBV20-1
CSARGEFETGTSEQYF TGCAGTGCTAGAGGTGAATTCGAGACAGGGACAAGCGAGCAGTACTTC many TRBJ2-7 TRBD1 TRBV20-1
CAWSTRGGHEQYF TGTGCCTGGAGTACCAGGGGGGGCCACGAGCAGTACTTC few TRBJ2-7 . TRBV30
CASSRLANYGYTF TGTGCCAGCAGTCGACTAGCTAACTATGGCTACACCTTC many TRBJ1-2 . TRBV12-3/TRBV12-4
CAWGMDIATQYF TGTGCCTGGGGAATGGACATCGCGACCCAGTACTTC . TRBJ2-5 . TRBV30
CSAREGYNSYEQYF TGCAGTGCTAGAGAAGGCTACAATTCCTACGAGCAGTACTTC many TRBJ2-7 . TRBV20-1
CSARPYTGTGGSGYTF TGCAGTGCTAGACCCTATACCGGGACAGGGGGCAGCGGCTACACCTTC many TRBJ1-2 TRBD1 TRBV20-1
CASSDPSNTGAFF TGTGCCAGCAGCGATCCGTCGAACACTGGAGCTTTCTTT few TRBJ1-1 . TRBV6-6
CSALRGGDEQYF TGCAGTGCTCTGCGGGGGGGGGACGAGCAGTACTTC few TRBJ2-7 TRBD2 TRBV20-1
CSARRDRASYEQYF TGCAGTGCTAGAAGGGACAGGGCCTCCTACGAGCAGTACTTC . TRBJ2-7 TRBD1 TRBV20-1
CASSPRATPGANVLTF TGTGCCAGCAGCCCCCGGGCCACCCCTGGGGCCAACGTCCTGACTTTC many TRBJ2-6 . TRBV7-3
CASSPSWDNYGYTF TGTGCCAGCAGCCCCTCTTGGGACAACTATGGCTACACCTTC . TRBJ1-2 . TRBV7-8
CASSFQGPLGYEQYF TGTGCCAGCAGTTTTCAGGGGCCCTTAGGGTACGAGCAGTACTTC many TRBJ2-7 . TRBV11-2
CASSTLRTQYEQYF TGTGCCAGCAGTACCCTAAGGACACAGTACGAGCAGTACTTC . TRBJ2-7 . TRBV6-2/TRBV6-3
CATSDPGTVDGTQYF TGTGCCACCAGTGATCCCGGGACGGTGGATGGGACCCAGTACTTC . TRBJ2-5 . TRBV24-1
CASSPGGTGLYEQYF TGTGCCAGCAGTCCCGGCGGGACAGGACTCTACGAGCAGTACTTC . TRBJ2-7 TRBD1 TRBV28
CASSLVSVSMTQYF TGTGCCAGCAGCTTAGTCTCCGTTTCGATGACCCAGTACTTC . TRBJ2-5 . TRBV7-2
CASSPLPSSYEQYF TGTGCCAGCTCACCCCTCCCTAGCTCCTACGAGCAGTACTTC many TRBJ2-7 . TRBV18
CASRLNRVAYEQYF TGTGCCAGCAGGCTCAACAGGGTAGCCTACGAGCAGTACTTC few TRBJ2-7 . TRBV28
CASSPKGGQAYEQYF TGTGCCAGCAGCCCCAAGGGGGGACAGGCCTACGAGCAGTACTTC many TRBJ2-7 TRBD1 TRBV7-2
CASSQAPWGGYEQYF TGTGCCAGCAGCCAAGCCCCCTGGGGAGGCTACGAGCAGTACTTC many TRBJ2-7 . TRBV3-1
CASSLGVANTGELFF TGCGCCAGCAGCTTGGGGGTCGCGAACACCGGGGAGCTGTTTTTT many TRBJ2-2 . TRBV5-1